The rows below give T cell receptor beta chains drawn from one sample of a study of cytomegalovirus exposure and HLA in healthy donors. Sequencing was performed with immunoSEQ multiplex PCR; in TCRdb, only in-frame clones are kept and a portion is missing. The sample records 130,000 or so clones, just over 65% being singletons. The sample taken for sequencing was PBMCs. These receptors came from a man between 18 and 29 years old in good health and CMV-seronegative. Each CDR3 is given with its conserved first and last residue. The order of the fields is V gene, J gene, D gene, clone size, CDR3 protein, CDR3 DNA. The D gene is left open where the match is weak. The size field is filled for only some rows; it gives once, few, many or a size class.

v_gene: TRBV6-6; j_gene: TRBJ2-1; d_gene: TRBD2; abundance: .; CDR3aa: CASGGGPNNEQFF; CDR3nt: TGTGCCAGCGGCGGGGGACCAAACAATGAGCAGTTCTTC
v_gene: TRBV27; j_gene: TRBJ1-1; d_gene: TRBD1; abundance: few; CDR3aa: CASSYRGTGNTEAFF; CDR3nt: TGTGCCAGCAGTTATCGAGGGACAGGGAACACTGAAGCTTTCTTT
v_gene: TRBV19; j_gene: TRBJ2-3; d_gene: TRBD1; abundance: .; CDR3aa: CASSLGQGETDTQYF; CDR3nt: TGTGCCAGTAGCCTGGGACAGGGGGAAACAGATACGCAGTATTTT
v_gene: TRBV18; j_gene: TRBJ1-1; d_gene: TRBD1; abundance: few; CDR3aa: CASSPSKGAKTEAFF; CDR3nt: TGTGCCAGCTCACCTAGTAAGGGGGCGAAGACTGAAGCTTTCTTT
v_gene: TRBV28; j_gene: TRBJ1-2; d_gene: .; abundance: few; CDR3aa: CASSLLWDKNYGYTF; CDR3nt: TGTGCCAGCAGTTTATTATGGGACAAGAACTATGGCTACACCTTC
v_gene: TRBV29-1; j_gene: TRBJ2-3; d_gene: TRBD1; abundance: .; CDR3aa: CSVGDSLTSTDTQYF; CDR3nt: TGCAGCGTAGGGGACAGCCTAACTAGCACAGATACGCAGTATTTT
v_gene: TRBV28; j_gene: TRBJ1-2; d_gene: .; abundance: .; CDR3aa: CASSSTNYGYTF; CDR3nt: TGTGCCAGCAGCTCTACTAACTATGGCTACACCTTC
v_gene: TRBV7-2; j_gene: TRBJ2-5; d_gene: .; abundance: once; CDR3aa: CASSSSPQETQYF; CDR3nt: TGTGCCAGCAGCTCAAGCCCCCAAGAGACCCAGTACTTC
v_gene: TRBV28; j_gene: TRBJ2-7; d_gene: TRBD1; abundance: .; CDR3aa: CASSPGTGNYEQYF; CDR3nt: TGTGCCAGCAGTCCCGGGACAGGGAACTACGAGCAGTACTTC
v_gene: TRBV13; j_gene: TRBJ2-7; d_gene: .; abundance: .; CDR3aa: CASSLVTQGSYEQYF; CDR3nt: TGTGCCAGCAGCTTAGTGACCCAGGGATCCTACGAGCAGTACTTC
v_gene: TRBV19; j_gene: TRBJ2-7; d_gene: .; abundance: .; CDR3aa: CASSSRGNYEQYF; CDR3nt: TGTGCCAGTAGTTCTAGGGGGAACTACGAGCAGTACTTC
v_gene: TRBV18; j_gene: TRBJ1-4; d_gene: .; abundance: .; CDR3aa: CASSPLGMGDEKLFF; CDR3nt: TGTGCCAGCTCACCGTTGGGGATGGGAGATGAAAAACTGTTTTTT
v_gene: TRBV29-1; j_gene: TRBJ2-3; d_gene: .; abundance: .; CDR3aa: CSVPTGPDTQYF; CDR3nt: TGCAGCGTTCCTACAGGGCCAGATACGCAGTATTTT
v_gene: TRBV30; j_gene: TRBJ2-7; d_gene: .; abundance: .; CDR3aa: CAWKRARSYEQYF; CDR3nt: TGTGCCTGGAAGAGGGCAAGGTCCTACGAGCAGTACTTC
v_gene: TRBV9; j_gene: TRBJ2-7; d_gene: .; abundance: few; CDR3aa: CASSPRQAPYEQYF; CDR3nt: TGTGCCAGCAGCCCCCGACAGGCGCCCTACGAGCAGTACTTC
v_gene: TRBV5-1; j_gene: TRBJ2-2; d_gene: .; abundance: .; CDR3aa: CASSKGVTGELFF; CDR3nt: TGCGCCAGCAGCAAGGGAGTCACCGGGGAGCTGTTTTTT
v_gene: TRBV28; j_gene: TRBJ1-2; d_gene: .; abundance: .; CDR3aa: CASSFPGQRGYTF; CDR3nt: TGTGCCAGCAGTTTCCCCGGACAGCGTGGCTACACCTTC
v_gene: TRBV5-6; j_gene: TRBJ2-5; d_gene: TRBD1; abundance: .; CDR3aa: CASSSAEQGALEETQYF; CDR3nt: TGTGCCAGCAGCTCGGCCGAGCAGGGGGCGCTGGAAGAGACCCAGTACTTC
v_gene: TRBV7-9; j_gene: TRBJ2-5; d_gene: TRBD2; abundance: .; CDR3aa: CASSDGGYQETQYF; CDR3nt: TGTGCCAGCAGCGACGGGGGGTACCAAGAGACCCAGTACTTC
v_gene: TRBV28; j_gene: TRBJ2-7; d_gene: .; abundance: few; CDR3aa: CASSFFGVYEQYF; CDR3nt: TGTGCCAGCAGTTTCTTCGGGGTTTACGAGCAGTACTTC
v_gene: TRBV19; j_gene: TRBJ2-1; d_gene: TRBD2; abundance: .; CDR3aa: CASSSYRGLAGGVNEQFF; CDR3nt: TGTGCCAGTAGTTCGTATCGTGGACTAGCGGGAGGGGTGAATGAGCAGTTCTTC
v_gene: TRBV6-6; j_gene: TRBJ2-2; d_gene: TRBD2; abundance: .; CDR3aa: CASSFGGGGELFF; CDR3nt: TGTGCCAGCAGTTTCGGGGGGGGCGGGGAGCTGTTTTTT
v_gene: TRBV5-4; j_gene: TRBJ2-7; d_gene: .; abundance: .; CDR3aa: CASSLKREKGYEQYF; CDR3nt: TGTGCCAGCAGCTTAAAACGGGAGAAGGGCTACGAGCAGTACTTC
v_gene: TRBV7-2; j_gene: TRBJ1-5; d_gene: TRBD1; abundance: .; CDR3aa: CASSSPAGGSNQPQHF; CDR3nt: TGTGCCAGCAGCTCCCCCGCAGGGGGGAGCAATCAGCCCCAGCATTTT
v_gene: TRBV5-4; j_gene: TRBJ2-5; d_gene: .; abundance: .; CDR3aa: CASSFVPAAGETQYF; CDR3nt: TGTGCCAGCAGCTTCGTTCCAGCCGCGGGAGAGACCCAGTACTTC
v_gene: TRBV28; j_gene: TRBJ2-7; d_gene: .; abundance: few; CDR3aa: CASSSLTGQYF; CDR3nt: TGTGCCAGCAGCTCCCTAACAGGGCAGTACTTC
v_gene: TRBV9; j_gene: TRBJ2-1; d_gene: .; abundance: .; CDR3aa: CASSPATRVSPNEQFF; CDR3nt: TGTGCCAGCAGCCCAGCAACGCGGGTTAGTCCCAATGAGCAGTTCTTC
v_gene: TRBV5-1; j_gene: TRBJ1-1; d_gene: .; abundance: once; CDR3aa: CASSLTVNTEAFF; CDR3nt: TGCGCCAGCAGCTTGACTGTAAACACTGAAGCTTTCTTT
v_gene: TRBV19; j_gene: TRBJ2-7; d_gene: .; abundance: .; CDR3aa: CASSKGTYEQYF; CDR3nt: TGTGCCAGTAGTAAGGGGACCTACGAGCAGTACTTC
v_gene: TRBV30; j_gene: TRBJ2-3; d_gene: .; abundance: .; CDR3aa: CAWNSGTDTQYF; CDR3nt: TGTGCCTGGAATAGCGGCACAGATACGCAGTATTTT
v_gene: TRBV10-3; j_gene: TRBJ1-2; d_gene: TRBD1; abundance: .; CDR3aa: CAIRKGQNYGYTF; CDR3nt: TGTGCCATCAGGAAGGGACAGAACTATGGCTACACCTTC
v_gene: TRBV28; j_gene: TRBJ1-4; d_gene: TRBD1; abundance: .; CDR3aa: CASSLGTGVEKLFF; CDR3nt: TGTGCCAGCAGTTTAGGGACAGGGGTTGAAAAACTGTTTTTT
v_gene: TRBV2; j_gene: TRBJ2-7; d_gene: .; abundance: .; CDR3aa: CASSEGTGYEQYF; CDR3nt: TGTGCCAGCAGTGAAGGGACGGGATACGAGCAGTACTTC
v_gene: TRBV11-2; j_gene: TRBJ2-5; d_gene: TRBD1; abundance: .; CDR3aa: CASSLTGGPKETQYF; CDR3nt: TGTGCCAGCAGCCTTACAGGGGGGCCAAAAGAGACCCAGTACTTC
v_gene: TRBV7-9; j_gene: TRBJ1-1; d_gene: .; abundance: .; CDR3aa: CASSRAGESEAFF; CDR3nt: TGTGCCAGCAGCCGAGCGGGGGAGAGTGAAGCTTTCTTT
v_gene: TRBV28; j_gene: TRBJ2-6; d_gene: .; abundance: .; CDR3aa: CASSPVWGDLSSGANVLTF; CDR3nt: TGTGCCAGCAGTCCCGTTTGGGGAGACCTATCCTCTGGGGCCAACGTCCTGACTTTC
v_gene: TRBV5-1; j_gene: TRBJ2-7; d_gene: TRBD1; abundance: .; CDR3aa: CASSSGQGDSYEQYF; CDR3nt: TGCGCCAGCTCGTCTGGACAGGGAGATTCCTACGAGCAGTACTTC
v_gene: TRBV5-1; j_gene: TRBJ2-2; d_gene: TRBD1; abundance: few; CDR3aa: CASADRGASGELFF; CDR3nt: TGCGCCAGCGCTGACAGGGGCGCGTCCGGGGAGCTGTTTTTT
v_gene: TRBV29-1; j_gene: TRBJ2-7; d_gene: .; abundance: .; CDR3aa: CSVEVNQREQYF; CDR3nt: TGCAGCGTTGAAGTCAACCAACGGGAGCAGTACTTC
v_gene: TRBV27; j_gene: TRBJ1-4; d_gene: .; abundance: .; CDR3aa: CASSPPAGEKLFF; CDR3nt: TGTGCCAGCAGTCCCCCGGCGGGCGAAAAACTGTTTTTT
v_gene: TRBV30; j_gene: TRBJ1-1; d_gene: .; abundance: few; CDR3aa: CAGKTGRDTEAFF; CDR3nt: TGTGCCGGTAAAACAGGGAGGGACACTGAAGCTTTCTTT
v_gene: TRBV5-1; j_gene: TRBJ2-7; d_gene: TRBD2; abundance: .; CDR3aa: CASSHTAGGGSYEQYF; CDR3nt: TGCGCCAGCAGCCATACAGCGGGAGGGGGCTCCTACGAGCAGTACTTC
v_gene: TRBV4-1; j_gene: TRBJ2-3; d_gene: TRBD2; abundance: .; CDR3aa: CASSQGETGGPGDTQYF; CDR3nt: TGCGCCAGCAGCCAAGGAGAGACGGGGGGGCCCGGAGATACGCAGTATTTT
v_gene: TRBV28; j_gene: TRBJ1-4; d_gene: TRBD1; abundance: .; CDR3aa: CASSSSAQGTTNEKLFF; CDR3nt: TGTGCCAGCAGTTCCTCGGCACAGGGGACAACTAATGAAAAACTGTTTTTT
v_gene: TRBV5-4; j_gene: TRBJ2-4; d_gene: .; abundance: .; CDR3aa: CASSLSTGIQYF; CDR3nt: TGTGCCAGCAGCTTGTCTACAGGGATTCAGTACTTC
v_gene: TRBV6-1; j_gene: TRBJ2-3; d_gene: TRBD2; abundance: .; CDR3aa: CASSDEAGVRTDTQYF; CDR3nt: TGTGCCAGCAGTGACGAGGCGGGAGTACGTACAGATACGCAGTATTTT
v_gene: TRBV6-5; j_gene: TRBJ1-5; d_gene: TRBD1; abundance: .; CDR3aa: CASSHRGRDQPQHF; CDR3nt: TGTGCCAGCAGTCACAGGGGAAGGGATCAGCCCCAGCATTTT